What follows is one T cell receptor beta chain and its context. This entry comes from a study of blood T cell dynamics during melanoma immunotherapy. Time point specified: week 3, after first cycle of checkpoint inhibitor. This CDR3 region has 13 residues. Per the germline V gene, CDR1 is MNHEY and CDR2 is SVGAGI. Some clones are missing from TCRdb's copy, which holds only in-frame ones; the method was immunoSEQ multiplex PCR. Counted here are over 9,000 clones, 84% occurring once; the ten biggest clones make up less than 20%. The rearrangement joins TRBV6-5 to TRBJ1-2; D gene ambiguous. Judging by the DNA end, TRBJ2-7 fits better; the J call may be wrong. This TCR derives from a human donor with melanoma. The sequencing used blood, collected from a patient treated with checkpoint blockade. CDR3 loop: CASSYSGSDEQYF. The CDR3 DNA follows: TGTGCCAGCAGTTACTCAGGGTCCGACGAGCAGTACTTC.